The 8 T cell receptor beta chains listed next were all sequenced from one sample in a study of human CD4 T cells and Enterobacteriaceae. Here immunoSEQ multiplex PCR was the method, and the copy in TCRdb shows in-frame clones only, minus some. Among fewer than 35,000 clones listed, about 82% were seen once. The memory gate held CD4+ cells that were not CD45RA+CCR7+CD95- naive cells, over 95% pure. Sequencing was performed on memory CD4+ T cells from blood. The receptor set was obtained from a human donor in good health.

The chain has TRBV7-6 and TRBJ1-4; D is ambiguous. Germline V CDR1 and CDR2: SGHVS, FNYEAQ. This CDR3 has 14 residues. V was pared by 1 base and J by 4 bases, with 7 bases between. CDR3 nucleotide sequence: TGTGCCAGCAGCTTAGGACGGAATAATGAAAAACTGTTTTTT. The encoded protein is CASSLGRNNEKLFF.

This clone was recorded once. The chain is built from TRBV5-1 and TRBJ2-7; 9 positions match TRBD1. Germline CDR1 is SGHRS and CDR2 is YFSETQ. The CDR3 has 15 residues. V shed 0 bases and J 5 bases; nucleotides not matched to a gene: 6. CDR3 DNA sequence: TGCGCCAGCAGCTTGGAGGGACAGGGCTTTCACGAGCAGTACTTC. This codes for CASSLEGQGFHEQYF.

J is TRBJ1-5 and V is TRBV9; 8 bases fit TRBD1. In germline, CDR1 is SGDLS, CDR2 YYNGEE. The V segment lost 3 bases and the J segment 3 bases; nucleotides outside the gene matches: 5. The CDR3 runs to 15 residues. The DNA of the CDR3 is TGTGCCAGCAGCGAGACAGGGGCTAACAATCAGCCCCAGCATTTT. Translated: CASSETGANNQPQHF.

The chain carries TRBV2 and TRBJ1-5; D uncertain. CDR1 is SNHLY and CDR2 is FYNNEI in the germline V gene. V lost 6 bases and J lost 1, with 10 bases in between. The CDR3 has 14 residues. The CDR3 here is CASRTGLSNQPQHF. As DNA, the CDR3 is TGTGCCAGCAGAACTGGGCTGAGCAATCAGCCCCAGCATTTT. The variable domain in full, with the rest retrieved from reference TRBV2 and TRBJ1-5, is EPEVTQTPSHQVTQMGQEVILRCVPISNHLYFYWYRQILGQKVEFLVSFYNNEISEKSEIFDDQFSVERPDGSNFTLKIRSTKLEDSAMYFCASRTGLSNQPQHFGDGTRLSIL.

The J gene is TRBJ2-3, the V gene TRBV28; D is perhaps TRBD2 (6 bases). Trimming pared 5 bases from V and 6 bases from J, leaving 18 bases between. The CDR3 extends over 15 amino acids. Germline V lookup: CDR1 MDHEN, CDR2 SYDVKM. The CDR3 sequence: CASSRLVGALDTQYF. CDR3 bases: TGTGCCAGCAGTCGACTAGTCGGTGCCCTTGATACGCAGTATTTT.

The V gene is TRBV30, the J gene TRBJ2-4, with TRBD1 matching 7 bases. Germline CDR1 and CDR2: GTSNPN and SVGIG (reference sequence). This CDR3 comprises 13 residues. Trimming took 5 bases from V and 4 from J; bases not matched to a gene: 5. The CDR3 DNA follows: TGTGCCTGGGGGGGACAGCAAAAAAACATTCAGTACTTC. Translated, it gives CAWGGQQKNIQYF. Full variable domain (missing parts from reference TRBV30 and TRBJ2-4): SQTIHQWPATLVQPVGSPLSLECTVEGTSNPNLYWYRQAAGRGLQLLFYSVGIGQISSEVPQNLSASRPQDRQFILSSKKLLLSDSGFYLCAWGGQQKNIQYFGAGTRLSVL.

The rearrangement uses TRBV4-1 and TRBJ1-4, with a possible D match to TRBD1 (5 bases). V was cut by 2 bases and J by 0 bases, with 7 bases left in between. This CDR3 has 15 residues. Germline V CDR1 and CDR2: MGHRA, YSYEKL. The CDR3 DNA is TGCGCCAGCAGCCAAAGGGGCGCAACTAATGAAAAACTGTTTTTT. Protein: CASSQRGATNEKLFF.

The J gene is TRBJ1-5, the V gene TRBV2, with TRBD1 matching 9 bases. The ends lost 5 bases at V and 6 bases at J; junction bases unmatched: 8. This CDR3 contains 15 residues. CDR1 and CDR2 (germline): SNHLY, FYNNEI. The CDR3 DNA sequence: TGTGCCAGCAGTATCGACAGGGGGGATACTCAGCCCCAGCATTTT. Protein sequence: CASSIDRGDTQPQHF. Full variable domain (outside the CDR3, taken from reference TRBV2 and TRBJ1-5): EPEVTQTPSHQVTQMGQEVILRCVPISNHLYFYWYRQILGQKVEFLVSFYNNEISEKSEIFDDQFSVERPDGSNFTLKIRSTKLEDSAMYFCASSIDRGDTQPQHFGDGTRLSIL.